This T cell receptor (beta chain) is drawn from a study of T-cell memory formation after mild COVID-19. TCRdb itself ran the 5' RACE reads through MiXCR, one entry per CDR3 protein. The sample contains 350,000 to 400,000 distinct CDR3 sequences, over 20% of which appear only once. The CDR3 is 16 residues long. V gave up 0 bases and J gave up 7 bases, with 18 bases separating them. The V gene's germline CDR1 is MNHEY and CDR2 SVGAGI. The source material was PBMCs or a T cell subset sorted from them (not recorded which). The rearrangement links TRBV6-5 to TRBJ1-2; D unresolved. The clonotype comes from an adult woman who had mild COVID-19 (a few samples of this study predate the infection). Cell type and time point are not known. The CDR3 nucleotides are TGTGCCAGCAGTTACTCGGGAGTCGTGAACGGAGGTGGCTACACCTTC. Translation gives CASSYSGVVNGGGYTF.